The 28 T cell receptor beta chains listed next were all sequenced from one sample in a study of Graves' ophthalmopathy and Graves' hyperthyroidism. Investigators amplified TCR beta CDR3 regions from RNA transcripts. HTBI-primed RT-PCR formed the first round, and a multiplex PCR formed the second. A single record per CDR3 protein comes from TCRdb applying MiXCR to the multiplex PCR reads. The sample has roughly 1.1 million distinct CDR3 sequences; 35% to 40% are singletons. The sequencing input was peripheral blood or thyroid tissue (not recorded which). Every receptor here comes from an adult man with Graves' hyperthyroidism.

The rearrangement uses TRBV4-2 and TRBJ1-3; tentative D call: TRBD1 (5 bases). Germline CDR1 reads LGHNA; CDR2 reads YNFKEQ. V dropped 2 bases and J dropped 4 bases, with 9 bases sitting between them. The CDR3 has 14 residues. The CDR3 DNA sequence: TGTGCCAGCAGCCAACAGGGAGGGGGAAACACCATATATTTT. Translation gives CASSQQGGGNTIYF.

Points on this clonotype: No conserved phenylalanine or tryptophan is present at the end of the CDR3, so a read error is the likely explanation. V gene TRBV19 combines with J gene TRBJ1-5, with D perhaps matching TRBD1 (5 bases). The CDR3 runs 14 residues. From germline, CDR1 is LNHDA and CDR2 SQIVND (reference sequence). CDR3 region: CASSTRDASQPQHL. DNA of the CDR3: TGTGCCAGCAGTACCCGGGACGCAAGTCAGCCCCAGCATCTT.

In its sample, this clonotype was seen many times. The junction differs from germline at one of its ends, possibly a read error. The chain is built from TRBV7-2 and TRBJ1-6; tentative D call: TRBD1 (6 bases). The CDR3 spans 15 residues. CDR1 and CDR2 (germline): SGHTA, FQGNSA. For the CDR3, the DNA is TGCGCCAGCAGCTTGCTGGGGGCCAATAATTCACCCCTCCACTTT. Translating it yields CASSLLGANNSPLHF.

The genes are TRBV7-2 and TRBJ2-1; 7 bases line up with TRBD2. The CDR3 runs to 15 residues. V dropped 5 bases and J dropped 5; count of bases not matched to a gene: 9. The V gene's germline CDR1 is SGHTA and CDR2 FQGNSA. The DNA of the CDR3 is TGTGCCAGCAGCGCCTTTAGGGCGGGGGACAATGAGCAGTTCTTC. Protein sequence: CASSAFRAGDNEQFF.

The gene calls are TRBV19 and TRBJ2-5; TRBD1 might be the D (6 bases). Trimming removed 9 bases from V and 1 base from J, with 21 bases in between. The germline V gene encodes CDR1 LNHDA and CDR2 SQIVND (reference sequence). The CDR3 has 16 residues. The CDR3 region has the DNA TGTGCCAGCAGCTTAGCAGGGGCGGCCCTCCAAGAGACCCAGTACTTC. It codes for CASSLAGAALQETQYF.

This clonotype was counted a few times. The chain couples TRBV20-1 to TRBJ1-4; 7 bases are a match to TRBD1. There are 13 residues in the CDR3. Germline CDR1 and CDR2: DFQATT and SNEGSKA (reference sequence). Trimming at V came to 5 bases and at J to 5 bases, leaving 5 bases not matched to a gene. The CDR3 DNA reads TGCAGTGCTTCGACAGGGACAAATGAAAAACTGTTTTTT. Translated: CSASTGTNEKLFF.

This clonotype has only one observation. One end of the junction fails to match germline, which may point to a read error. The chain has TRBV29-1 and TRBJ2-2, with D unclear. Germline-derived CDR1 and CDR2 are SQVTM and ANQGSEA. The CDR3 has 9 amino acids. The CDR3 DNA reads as TGCAGCGTTGATAGTCCTGGGGTTTTT. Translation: CSVDSPGVF.

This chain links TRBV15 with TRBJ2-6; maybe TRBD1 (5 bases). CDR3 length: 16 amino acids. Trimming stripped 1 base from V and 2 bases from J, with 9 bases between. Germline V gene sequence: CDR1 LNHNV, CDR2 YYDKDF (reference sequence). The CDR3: CATSRVVGPGANVLTF. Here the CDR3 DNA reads TGTGCCACCAGCAGAGTTGTGGGGCCTGGGGCCAACGTCCTGACTTTC. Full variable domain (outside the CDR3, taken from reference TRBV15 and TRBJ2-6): DAMVIQNPRYQVTQFGKPVTLSCSQTLNHNVMYWYQQKSSQAPKLLFHYYDKDFNNEADTPDNFQSRRPNTSFCFLDIRSPGLGDTAMYLCATSRVVGPGANVLTFGAGSRLTVL.

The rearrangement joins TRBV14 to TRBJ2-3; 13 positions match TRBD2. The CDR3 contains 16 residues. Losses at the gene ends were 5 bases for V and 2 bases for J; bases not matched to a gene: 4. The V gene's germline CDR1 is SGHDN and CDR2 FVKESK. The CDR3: CASSEGTSGTTDTQYF. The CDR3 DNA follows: TGTGCCAGCAGCGAAGGGACTAGCGGGACCACAGATACGCAGTATTTT.

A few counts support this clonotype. The chain's CDR3 is CASRDRGLGQPQHF. For the CDR3, the DNA is TGTGCCAGCAGGGACAGGGGGCTAGGTCAGCCCCAGCATTTT. This chain connects TRBV28 to TRBJ1-5, with 11 bases matching TRBD1. The CDR3 consists of 14 residues. Per the germline V gene, CDR1 is MDHEN and CDR2 is SYDVKM. Germline trimming cut 6 bases from V and 6 bases from J; bases unmatched to any gene: 4. The complete variable domain, with remaining parts taken from reference TRBV28 and TRBJ1-5, reads DVKVTQSSRYLVKRTGEKVFLECVQDMDHENMFWYRQDPGLGLRLIYFSYDVKMKEKGDIPEGYSVSREKKERFSLILESASTNQTSMYLCASRDRGLGQPQHFGDGTRLSIL.

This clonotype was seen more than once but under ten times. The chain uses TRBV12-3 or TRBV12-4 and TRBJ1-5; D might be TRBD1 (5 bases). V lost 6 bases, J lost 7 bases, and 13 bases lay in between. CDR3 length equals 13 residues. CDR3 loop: CASSRDPGQPQHF. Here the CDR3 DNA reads TGTGCCAGCAGCCGGGACCCGGGGCAGCCCCAGCATTTT.

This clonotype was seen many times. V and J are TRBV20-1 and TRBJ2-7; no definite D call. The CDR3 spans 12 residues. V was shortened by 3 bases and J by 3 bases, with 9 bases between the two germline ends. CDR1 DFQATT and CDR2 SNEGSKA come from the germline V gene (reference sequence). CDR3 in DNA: TGCAGTGCTAGGGACGAGTACTACGAGCAGTACTTC. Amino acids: CSARDEYYEQYF.

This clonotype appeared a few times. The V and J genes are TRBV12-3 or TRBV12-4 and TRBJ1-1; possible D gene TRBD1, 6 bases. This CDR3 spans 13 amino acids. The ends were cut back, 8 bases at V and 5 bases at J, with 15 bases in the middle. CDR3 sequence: CASAAQGLTEAFF. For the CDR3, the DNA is TGTGCCAGCGCAGCACAGGGTTTGACTGAAGCTTTCTTT.

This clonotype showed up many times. The CDR3 sequence is CASSREPGYASGNTIYF. CDR3 nucleotides: TGTGCCAGTAGCCGCGAACCAGGGTACGCTTCTGGAAACACCATATATTTT. The chain is built from TRBV19 and TRBJ1-3; possible D gene TRBD1, 5 bases. This CDR3 is built from 17 residues. Germline loops: CDR1 LNHDA, CDR2 SQIVND (reference sequence). V was shortened by 6 bases and J by 1 base, with 19 bases between the two germline ends.

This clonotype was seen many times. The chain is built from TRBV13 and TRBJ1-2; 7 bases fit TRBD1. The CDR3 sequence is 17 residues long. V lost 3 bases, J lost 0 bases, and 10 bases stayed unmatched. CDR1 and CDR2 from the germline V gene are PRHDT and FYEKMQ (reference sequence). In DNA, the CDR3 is TGTGCCAGCAGCTTTACAGGGGATCCGAATTCTAACTATGGCTACACCTTC. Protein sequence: CASSFTGDPNSNYGYTF. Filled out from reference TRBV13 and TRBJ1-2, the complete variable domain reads AAGVIQSPRHLIKEKRETATLKCYPIPRHDTVYWYQQGPGQDPQFLISFYEKMQSDKGSIPDRFSAQQFSDYHSELNMSSLELGDSALYFCASSFTGDPNSNYGYTFGSGTRLTVV.

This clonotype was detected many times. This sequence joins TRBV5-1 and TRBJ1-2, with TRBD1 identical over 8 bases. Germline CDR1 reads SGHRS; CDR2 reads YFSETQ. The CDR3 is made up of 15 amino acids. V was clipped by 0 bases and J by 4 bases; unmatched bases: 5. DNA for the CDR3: TGCGCCAGCAGCTTGGAGGACAGGGCCTCCTATGGCTACACCTTC. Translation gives CASSLEDRASYGYTF.

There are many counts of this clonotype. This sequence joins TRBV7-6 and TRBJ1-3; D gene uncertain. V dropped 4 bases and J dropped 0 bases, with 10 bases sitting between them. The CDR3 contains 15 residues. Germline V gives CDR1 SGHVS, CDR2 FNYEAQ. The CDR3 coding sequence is TGTGCCAGCAGCTCGGATATGGGCTCTGGAAACACCATATATTTT. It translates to CASSSDMGSGNTIYF. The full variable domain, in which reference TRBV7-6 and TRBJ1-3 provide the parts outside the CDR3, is GAGVSQSPRYKVTKRGQDVALRCDPISGHVSLYWYRQALGQGPEFLTYFNYEAQQDKSGLPNDRFSAERPEGSISTLTIQRTEQRDSAMYRCASSSDMGSGNTIYFGEGSWLTVV.

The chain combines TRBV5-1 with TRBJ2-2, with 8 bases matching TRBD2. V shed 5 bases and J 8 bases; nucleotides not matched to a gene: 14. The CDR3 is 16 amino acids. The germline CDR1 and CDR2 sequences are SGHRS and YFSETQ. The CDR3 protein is CASSIGAGVPPGELFF. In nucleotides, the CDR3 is TGCGCCAGCAGTATCGGAGCGGGAGTACCACCAGGGGAGCTGTTTTTT.

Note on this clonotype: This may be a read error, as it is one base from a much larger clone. CDR3 in amino acids: CSARDENEKLFF. CDR3 DNA: TGCAGTGCTAGAGATGAGAATGAAAAACTGTTTTTT. The chain carries TRBV20-1 and TRBJ1-4; unclear D gene. There are 12 residues in the CDR3. V was shortened by 0 bases and J by 5 bases, with 4 bases between the two germline ends. Germline CDR1 is DFQATT and CDR2 is SNEGSKA (reference sequence).

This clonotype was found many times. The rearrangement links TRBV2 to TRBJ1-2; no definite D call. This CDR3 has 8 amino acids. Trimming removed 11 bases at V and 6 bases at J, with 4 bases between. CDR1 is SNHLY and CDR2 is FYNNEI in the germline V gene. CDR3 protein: CAHHGYTF. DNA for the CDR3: TGTGCCCATCATGGCTACACCTTC.

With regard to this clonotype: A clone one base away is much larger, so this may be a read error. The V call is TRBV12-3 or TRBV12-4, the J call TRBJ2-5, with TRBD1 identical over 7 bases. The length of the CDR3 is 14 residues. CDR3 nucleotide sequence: TGTGCCAGCAGTCAAGAGACAGGGAGAGAGATCCAGTACTTC. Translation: CASSQETGREIQYF.

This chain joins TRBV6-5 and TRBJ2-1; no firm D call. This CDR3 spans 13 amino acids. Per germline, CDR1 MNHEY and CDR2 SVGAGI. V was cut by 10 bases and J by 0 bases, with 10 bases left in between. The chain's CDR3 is CAIPQSSYNEQFF. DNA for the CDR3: TGTGCCATCCCTCAGAGCTCCTACAATGAGCAGTTCTTC.

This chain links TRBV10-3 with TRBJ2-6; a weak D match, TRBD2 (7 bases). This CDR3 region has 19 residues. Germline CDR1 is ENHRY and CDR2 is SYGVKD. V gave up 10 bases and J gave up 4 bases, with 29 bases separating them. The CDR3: CASRPFGHGGRGGANVLTF. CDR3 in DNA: TGTGCCAGCAGACCGTTTGGACACGGGGGGCGCGGGGGGGCCAACGTCCTGACTTTC.

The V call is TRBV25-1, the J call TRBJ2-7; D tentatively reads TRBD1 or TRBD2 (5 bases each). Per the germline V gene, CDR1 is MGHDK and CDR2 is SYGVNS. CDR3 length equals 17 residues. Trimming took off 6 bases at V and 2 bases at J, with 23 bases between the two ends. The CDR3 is CASSSLTGAHTTYEQYF. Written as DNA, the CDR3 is TGTGCCAGCAGCTCCCTGACCGGGGCTCACACCACCTACGAGCAGTACTTC.

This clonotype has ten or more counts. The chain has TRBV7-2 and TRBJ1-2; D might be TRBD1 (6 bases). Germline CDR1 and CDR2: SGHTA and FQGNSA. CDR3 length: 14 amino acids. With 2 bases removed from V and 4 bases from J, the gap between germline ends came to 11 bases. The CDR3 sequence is CASSLPGHLYGYTF. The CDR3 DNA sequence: TGTGCCAGCAGCTTACCGGGACACCTCTATGGCTACACCTTC. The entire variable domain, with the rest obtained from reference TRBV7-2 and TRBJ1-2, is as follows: GAGVSQSPSNKVTEKGKDVELRCDPISGHTALYWYRQSLGQGLEFLIYFQGNSAPDKSGLPSDRFSAERTGGSVSTLTIQRTQQEDSAVYLCASSLPGHLYGYTFGSGTRLTVV.

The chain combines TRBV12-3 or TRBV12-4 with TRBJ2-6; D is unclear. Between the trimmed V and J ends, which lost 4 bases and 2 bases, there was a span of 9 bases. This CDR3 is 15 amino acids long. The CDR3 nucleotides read TGTGCCAGCAGTTCTATCTTCCCTGGGGCCAACGTCCTGACTTTC. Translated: CASSSIFPGANVLTF.

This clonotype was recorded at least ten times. The chain's CDR3 is CASSMGTGELFF. For the CDR3, the DNA is TGTGCCAGCAGCATGGGCACCGGGGAGCTGTTTTTT. The chain carries TRBV19 and TRBJ2-2, with no clear D. The CDR3 is made up of 12 amino acids. V was pared by 9 bases and J by 4 bases, with 9 bases between. Per germline, CDR1 LNHDA and CDR2 SQIVND (reference sequence).

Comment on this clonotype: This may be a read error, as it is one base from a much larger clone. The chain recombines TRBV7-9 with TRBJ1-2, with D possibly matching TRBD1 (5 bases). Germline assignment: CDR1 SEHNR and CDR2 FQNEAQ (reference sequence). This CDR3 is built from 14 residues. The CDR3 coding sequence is TGTGCCGGCAGCTTAGGTCCAGAGGGGAAGGGCTACACCTTC. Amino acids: CAGSLGPEGKGYTF. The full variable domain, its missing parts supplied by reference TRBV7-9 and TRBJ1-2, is DTGVSQNPRHKITKRGQNVTFRCDPISEHNRLYWYRQTLGQGPEFLTYFQNEAQLEKSRLLSDRFSAERPKGSFSTLEIQRTEQGDSAMYLCAGSLGPEGKGYTFGSGTRLTVV.